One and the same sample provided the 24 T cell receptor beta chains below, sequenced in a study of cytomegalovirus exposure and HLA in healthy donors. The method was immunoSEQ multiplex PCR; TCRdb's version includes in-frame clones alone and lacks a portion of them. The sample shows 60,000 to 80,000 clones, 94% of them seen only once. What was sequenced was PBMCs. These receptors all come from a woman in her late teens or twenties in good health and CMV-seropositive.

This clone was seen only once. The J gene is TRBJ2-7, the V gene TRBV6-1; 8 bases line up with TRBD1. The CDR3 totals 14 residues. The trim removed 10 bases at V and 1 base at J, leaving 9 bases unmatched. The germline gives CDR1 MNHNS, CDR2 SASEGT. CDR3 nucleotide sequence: TGTGCCACCATCGGGGACAGGCGATCCTACGAGCAGTACTTC. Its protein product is CATIGDRRSYEQYF.

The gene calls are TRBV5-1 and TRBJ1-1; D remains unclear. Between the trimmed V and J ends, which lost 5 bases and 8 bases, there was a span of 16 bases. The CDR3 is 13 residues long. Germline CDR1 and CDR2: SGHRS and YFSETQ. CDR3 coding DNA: TGCGCCAGCAGTTCAGACCGGGGTTTAGAAGCTTTCTTT. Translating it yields CASSSDRGLEAFF.

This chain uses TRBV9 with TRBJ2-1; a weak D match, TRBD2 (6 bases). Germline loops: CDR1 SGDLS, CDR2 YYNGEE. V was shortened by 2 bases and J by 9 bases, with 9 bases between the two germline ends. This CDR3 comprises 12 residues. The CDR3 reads CASSVGTFEQFF. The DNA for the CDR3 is TGTGCCAGCAGCGTGGGGACTTTTGAGCAGTTCTTC.

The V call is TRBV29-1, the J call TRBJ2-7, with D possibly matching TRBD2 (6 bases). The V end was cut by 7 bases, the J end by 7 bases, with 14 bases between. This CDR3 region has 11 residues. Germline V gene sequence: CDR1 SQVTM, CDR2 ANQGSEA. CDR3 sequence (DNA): TGCAGCGCGGAGGAGGGCTGGGAGCAGTACTTC. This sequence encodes CSAEEGWEQYF.

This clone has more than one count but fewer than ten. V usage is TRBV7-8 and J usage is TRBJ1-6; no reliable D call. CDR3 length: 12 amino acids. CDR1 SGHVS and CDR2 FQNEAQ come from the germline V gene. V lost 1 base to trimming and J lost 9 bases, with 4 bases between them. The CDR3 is CASSLDRSPLHF. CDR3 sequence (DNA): TGTGCCAGCAGCTTAGATCGTTCACCCCTCCACTTT.

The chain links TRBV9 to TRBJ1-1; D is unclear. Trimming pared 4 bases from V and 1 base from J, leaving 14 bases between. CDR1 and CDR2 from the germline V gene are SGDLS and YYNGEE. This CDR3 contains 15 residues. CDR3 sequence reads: CASSTRTDSNTEAFF. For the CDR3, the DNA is TGTGCCAGCAGCACCCGGACGGACTCGAACACTGAAGCTTTCTTT.

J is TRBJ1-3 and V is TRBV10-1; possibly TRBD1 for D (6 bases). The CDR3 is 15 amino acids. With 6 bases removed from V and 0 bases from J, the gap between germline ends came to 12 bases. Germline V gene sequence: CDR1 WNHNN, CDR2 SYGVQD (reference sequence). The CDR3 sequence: CASSPGQSSGNTIYF. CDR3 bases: TGCGCCAGCAGCCCCGGACAGAGCTCTGGAAACACCATATATTTT.

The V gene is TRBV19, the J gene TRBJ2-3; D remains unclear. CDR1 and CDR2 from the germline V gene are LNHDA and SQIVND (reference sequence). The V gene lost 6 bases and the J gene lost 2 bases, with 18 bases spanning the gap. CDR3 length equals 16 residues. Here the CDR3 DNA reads TGTGCCAGTAGGCCCGAAAACCTTCGAGACACAGATACGCAGTATTTT. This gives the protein CASRPENLRDTDTQYF.

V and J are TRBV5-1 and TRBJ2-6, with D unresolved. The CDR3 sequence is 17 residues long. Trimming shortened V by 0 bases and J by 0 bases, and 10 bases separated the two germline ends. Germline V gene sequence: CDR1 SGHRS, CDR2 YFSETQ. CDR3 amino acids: CASSLVTVSSGANVLTF. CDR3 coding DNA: TGCGCCAGCAGCTTGGTTACAGTTTCCTCTGGGGCCAACGTCCTGACTTTC.

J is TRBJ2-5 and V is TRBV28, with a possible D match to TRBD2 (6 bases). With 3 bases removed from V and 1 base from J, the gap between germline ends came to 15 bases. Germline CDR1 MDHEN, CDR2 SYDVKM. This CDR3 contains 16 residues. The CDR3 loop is CASSLGGSGAQETQYF. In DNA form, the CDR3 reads TGTGCCAGCAGTTTGGGGGGTAGCGGAGCCCAAGAGACCCAGTACTTC.

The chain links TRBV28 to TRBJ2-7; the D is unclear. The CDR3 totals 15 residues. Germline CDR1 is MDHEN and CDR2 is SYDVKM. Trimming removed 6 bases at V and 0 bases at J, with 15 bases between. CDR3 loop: CASRIGGQSSYEQYF. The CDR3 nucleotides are TGTGCCAGCAGAATAGGCGGCCAGAGCTCCTACGAGCAGTACTTC.

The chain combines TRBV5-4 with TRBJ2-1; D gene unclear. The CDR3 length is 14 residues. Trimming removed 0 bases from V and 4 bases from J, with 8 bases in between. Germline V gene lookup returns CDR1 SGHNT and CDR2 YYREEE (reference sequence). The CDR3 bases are TGTGCCAGCAGCTTGGGCCGGTCATACAATGAGCAGTTCTTC. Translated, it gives CASSLGRSYNEQFF. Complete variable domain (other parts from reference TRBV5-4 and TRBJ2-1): ETGVTQSPTHLIKTRGQQVTLRCSSQSGHNTVSWYQQALGQGPQFIFQYYREEENGRGNFPPRFSGLQFPNYSSELNVNALELDDSALYLCASSLGRSYNEQFFGPGTRLTVL.

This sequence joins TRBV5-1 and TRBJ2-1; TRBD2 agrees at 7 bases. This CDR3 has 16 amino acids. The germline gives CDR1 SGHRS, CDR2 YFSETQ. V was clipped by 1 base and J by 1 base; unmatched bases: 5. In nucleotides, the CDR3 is TGCGCCAGCAGCTTGTGGACTAGTCGTTCCTACAATGAGCAGTTCTTC. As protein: CASSLWTSRSYNEQFF.

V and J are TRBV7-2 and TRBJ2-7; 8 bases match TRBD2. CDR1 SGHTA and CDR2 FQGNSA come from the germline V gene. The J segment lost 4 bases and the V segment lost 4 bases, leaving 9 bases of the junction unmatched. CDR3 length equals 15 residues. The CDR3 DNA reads TGTGCCAGCAGCTCCCGAATGGCGGGAGGTTACGAGCAGTACTTC. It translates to CASSSRMAGGYEQYF.

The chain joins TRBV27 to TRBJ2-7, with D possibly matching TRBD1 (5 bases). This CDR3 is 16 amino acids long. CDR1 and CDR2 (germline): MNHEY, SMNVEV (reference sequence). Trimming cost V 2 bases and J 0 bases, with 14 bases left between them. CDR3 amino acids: CASSLKPTVNSYEQYF. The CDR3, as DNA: TGTGCCAGCAGTTTAAAGCCGACAGTGAACTCCTACGAGCAGTACTTC.

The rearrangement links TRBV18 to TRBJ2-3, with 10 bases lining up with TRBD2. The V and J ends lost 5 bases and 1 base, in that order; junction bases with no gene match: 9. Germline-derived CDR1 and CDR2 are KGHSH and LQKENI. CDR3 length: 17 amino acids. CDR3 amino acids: CASSGLGTSDGTDTQYF. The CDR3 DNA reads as TGTGCCAGCTCAGGGCTAGGGACTAGCGACGGCACAGATACGCAGTATTTT.

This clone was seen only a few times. Here the CDR3 DNA reads TGCGCCAGCAGCTATCTTAGCGGGGGTGCCTACGAGCAGTACTTC. As protein: CASSYLSGGAYEQYF. V and J are TRBV5-1 and TRBJ2-7; 9 positions match TRBD2. With 3 bases clipped from V and 2 bases from J, the junction kept 6 bases outside the gene matches. The CDR3 runs to 15 residues. Germline CDR1 SGHRS, CDR2 YFSETQ.

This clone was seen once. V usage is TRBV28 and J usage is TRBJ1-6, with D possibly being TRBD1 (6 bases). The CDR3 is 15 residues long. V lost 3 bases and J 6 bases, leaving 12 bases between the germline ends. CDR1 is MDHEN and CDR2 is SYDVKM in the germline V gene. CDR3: CASSFPDRLNSPLHF. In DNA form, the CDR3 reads TGTGCCAGCAGTTTTCCCGACAGGCTTAATTCACCCCTCCACTTT.

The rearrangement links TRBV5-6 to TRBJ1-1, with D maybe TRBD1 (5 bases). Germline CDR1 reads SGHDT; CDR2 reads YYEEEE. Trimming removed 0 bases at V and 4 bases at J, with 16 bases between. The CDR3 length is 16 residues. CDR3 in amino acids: CASSLVSASGGTEAFF. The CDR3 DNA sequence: TGTGCCAGCAGCTTGGTTAGTGCGTCGGGGGGCACTGAAGCTTTCTTT.

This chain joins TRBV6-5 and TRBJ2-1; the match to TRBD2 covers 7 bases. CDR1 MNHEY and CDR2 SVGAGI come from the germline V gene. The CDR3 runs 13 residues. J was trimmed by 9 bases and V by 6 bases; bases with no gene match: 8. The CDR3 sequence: CASRGGGVAEQFF. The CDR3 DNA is TGTGCCAGCAGGGGGGGAGGGGTCGCTGAGCAGTTCTTC.

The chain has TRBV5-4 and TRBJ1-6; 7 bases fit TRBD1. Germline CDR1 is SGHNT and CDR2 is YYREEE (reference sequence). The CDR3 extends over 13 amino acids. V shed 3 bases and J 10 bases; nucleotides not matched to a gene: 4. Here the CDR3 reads CASSSDRDSPLHF. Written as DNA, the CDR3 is TGTGCCAGCAGCTCCGACAGGGACTCACCCCTCCACTTT.

CDR3 coding DNA: TGTGCCAGCAGCATAAACGCCAGGGGGGTCTCCTACGAGCAGTACTTC. This translates into CASSINARGVSYEQYF. This sequence joins TRBV7-2 and TRBJ2-7; perhaps TRBD1 as D (7 bases). Trimming stripped 5 bases from V and 0 bases from J, with 17 bases between. CDR1 and CDR2 from the germline V gene are SGHTA and FQGNSA. CDR3 length: 16 residues.

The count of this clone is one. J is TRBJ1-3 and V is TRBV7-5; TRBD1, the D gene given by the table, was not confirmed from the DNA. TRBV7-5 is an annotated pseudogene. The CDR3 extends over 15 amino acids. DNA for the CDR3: TGTGCCAGAAGACGAGACAGGGCGTCTGGAAACACCATATATTTT. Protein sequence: CARRRDRASGNTIYF.

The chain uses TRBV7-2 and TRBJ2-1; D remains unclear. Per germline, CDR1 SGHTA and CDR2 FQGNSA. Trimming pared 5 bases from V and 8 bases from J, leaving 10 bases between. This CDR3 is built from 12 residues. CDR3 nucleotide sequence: TGTGCCAGCAGCCCCCGACTGCATGAGCAGTTCTTC. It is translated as CASSPRLHEQFF.